These 21 T cell receptor beta chains were all obtained from the same sample, sequenced in a study of shared clonotypes between healthy human individuals. Repertoires were generated with immunoSEQ multiplex PCR, while TCRdb's copy carries only in-frame clones and drops some. The sample records about 1 million clones, roughly 75% being singletons. Sequenced sample: memory CD4+ T cells sorted from blood. Stated subset: CD45RA-negative fraction. The receptor source for this set is a man younger than 35 in good health.

This clone was counted a few times. The chain uses TRBV7-6 and TRBJ2-1; a possible D gene is TRBD1 (5 bases). CDR3 length: 15 amino acids. CDR1 and CDR2 (germline): SGHVS, FNYEAQ. Trimming stripped 3 bases from V and 8 bases from J, with 17 bases between. The CDR3 sequence is CASSLQGQGIDEQFF. DNA for the CDR3: TGTGCCAGCAGCTTGCAAGGGCAGGGAATAGATGAGCAGTTCTTC.

The chain carries TRBV18 and TRBJ1-1, with TRBD1 as a possible D gene (5 bases). CDR3 length: 13 amino acids. V lost 0 bases to trimming and J lost 12 bases, with 14 bases between them. Per the germline V gene, CDR1 is KGHSH and CDR2 is LQKENI. CDR3 nucleotides: TGTGCCAGCTCACCACCGGTCGGGTTGGGGCCTTTCTTT. As protein: CASSPPVGLGPFF.

As concerns this clone: This CDR3 is also generated by other DNA sequences in the sample. This CDR3 reads CASRWGGETQYF. As DNA, the CDR3 is TGTGCCAGCAGGTGGGGCGGAGAGACCCAGTACTTC. V and J are TRBV2 and TRBJ2-5, with a possible D match to TRBD1 (5 bases). Germline values: CDR1 SNHLY, CDR2 FYNNEI. V lost 6 bases, J lost 4 bases, and 9 bases lay in between. The CDR3 totals 12 residues.

In the case of this clone: Other DNA sequences in the sample encode the same CDR3. The gene calls are TRBV27 and TRBJ1-5; no firm D call. V lost 6 bases and J lost 3, with 9 bases in between. The CDR3 has 13 residues. Germline CDR1 is MNHEY and CDR2 is SMNVEV (reference sequence). CDR3 DNA sequence: TGTGCCAGCAGCCTCTCGGTCAATCAGCCCCAGCATTTT. The encoded protein is CASSLSVNQPQHF.

The chain couples TRBV30 to TRBJ2-5; 9 nucleotides match TRBD2. Trimming took 2 bases from V and 5 from J; bases not matched to a gene: 12. Germline loops: CDR1 GTSNPN, CDR2 SVGIG (reference sequence). The CDR3 loop spans 16 amino acids. Written as DNA, the CDR3 is TGTGCCTGGAGTCCCCCCAGCGGGGGGCCAATGGAGACCCAGTACTTC. Translating it yields CAWSPPSGGPMETQYF. The complete variable domain, with remaining parts taken from reference TRBV30 and TRBJ2-5, reads SQTIHQWPATLVQPVGSPLSLECTVEGTSNPNLYWYRQAAGRGLQLLFYSVGIGQISSEVPQNLSASRPQDRQFILSSKKLLLSDSGFYLCAWSPPSGGPMETQYFGPGTRLLVL.

In regard to this clone: A much more abundant neighbour one base away suggests this may be a read error. This sequence joins TRBV6-1 and TRBJ2-3; D assignment may be TRBD1 or TRBD2 (5 bases each). The CDR3 length is 14 residues. In germline, CDR1 is MNHNS, CDR2 SASEGT. Trimming pared 6 bases from V and 2 bases from J, leaving 12 bases between. Written as DNA, the CDR3 is TGTGCCAGCAGCGCCGGGGACCCCACAGATACGCAGTATTTT. Protein: CASSAGDPTDTQYF.

The chain links TRBV5-1 to TRBJ2-3; D is perhaps TRBD1 or TRBD2 (5 bases each). Trimming left V 3 bases short and J 4 bases short, with 12 bases between. Germline V gene sequence: CDR1 SGHRS, CDR2 YFSETQ. The CDR3 length is 14 residues. CDR3 nucleotide sequence: TGCGCCAGCAGCTATGGGGGAAACGCAGATACGCAGTATTTT. This gives the protein CASSYGGNADTQYF.

The chain links TRBV27 to TRBJ1-3; 8 bases map to TRBD1. This CDR3 spans 13 amino acids. The trim removed 6 bases at V and 4 bases at J, leaving 2 bases unmatched. Per germline, CDR1 MNHEY and CDR2 SMNVEV (reference sequence). This CDR3 reads CASRGQGGNTIYF. The CDR3 bases are TGTGCCAGCAGAGGACAGGGAGGAAACACCATATATTTT.

The V call is TRBV30, the J call TRBJ2-2; D uncertain. Deletions cut 7 bases from V and 1 base from J, with 7 bases between. This CDR3 spans 12 amino acids. CDR1 and CDR2 from the germline V gene are GTSNPN and SVGIG (reference sequence). The CDR3 sequence is CALYKNTGELFF. CDR3 coding DNA: TGTGCCTTATATAAGAACACCGGGGAGCTGTTTTTT. The entire variable domain, with the rest obtained from reference TRBV30 and TRBJ2-2, is as follows: SQTIHQWPATLVQPVGSPLSLECTVEGTSNPNLYWYRQAAGRGLQLLFYSVGIGQISSEVPQNLSASRPQDRQFILSSKKLLLSDSGFYLCALYKNTGELFFGEGSRLTVL.

CDR3 sequence reads: CASSSTANNSPLHF. Here the CDR3 DNA reads TGTGCCAGCAGCTCGACAGCTAATAATTCACCCCTCCACTTT. This chain connects TRBV5-5 to TRBJ1-6, with D possibly being TRBD1 (5 bases). The CDR3 runs to 14 residues. V was clipped by 3 bases and J by 5 bases, with 9 bases between them. CDR1 and CDR2 (germline): SGHKS, YYEKEE (reference sequence). The full variable domain, rest sourced from reference TRBV5-5 and TRBJ1-6, is DAGVTQSPTHLIKTRGQQVTLRCSPISGHKSVSWYQQVLGQGPQFIFQYYEKEERGRGNFPDRFSARQFPNYSSELNVNALLLGDSALYLCASSSTANNSPLHFGNGTRLTVT.

The chain recombines TRBV7-2 with TRBJ2-1, with D possibly TRBD1 on 6 matching bases. Germline CDR1 reads SGHTA; CDR2 reads FQGNSA. The CDR3 contains 12 residues. With 6 bases removed from V and 7 bases from J, the gap between germline ends came to 10 bases. The DNA for the CDR3 is TGTGCCAGCAGGGTGCAGGGGAATGAGCAGTTCTTC. This encodes CASRVQGNEQFF.

This chain joins TRBV6-6 and TRBJ1-1; possible D gene TRBD1, 5 bases. Germline assignment: CDR1 MNHNY and CDR2 SVGAGI (reference sequence). The CDR3 is made up of 13 amino acids. V was cut by 6 bases and J by 3 bases, with 11 bases left in between. For the CDR3, the DNA is TGTGCCAGCAGGCAGGGTCGGTACACTGAAGCTTTCTTT. Residues: CASRQGRYTEAFF.

The chain has TRBV6-1 and TRBJ1-2; 8 nucleotides agree with TRBD1. Trimming at V came to 5 bases and at J to 4 bases, leaving 9 bases not matched to a gene. Germline V gives CDR1 MNHNS, CDR2 SASEGT. The CDR3 runs 15 residues. The CDR3 DNA follows: TGTGCCAGCAGTCGGACAGGGTCGTCAATCTATGGCTACACCTTC. It yields the protein CASSRTGSSIYGYTF.

Note on this clone: Other DNA sequences in the same sample also yield this CDR3. The V call is TRBV30, the J call TRBJ1-6, with D possibly being TRBD1 (5 bases). V lost 2 bases to trimming and J lost 4 bases, with 12 bases between them. The germline gives CDR1 GTSNPN, CDR2 SVGIG (reference sequence). The CDR3 covers 15 residues. CDR3 in amino acids: CAWSSPGRYNSPLHF. The CDR3 DNA is TGTGCCTGGAGTTCCCCGGGACGTTATAATTCACCCCTCCACTTT.

The chain employs TRBV4-3 and TRBJ2-7; 9 bases map to TRBD2. The CDR3 covers 15 residues. Germline V gives CDR1 LGHNA, CDR2 YSLEER. With 0 bases clipped from V and 3 bases from J, the junction kept 3 bases outside the gene matches. This CDR3 is CASSQDATSGYEQYF. The CDR3 coding sequence is TGCGCCAGCAGCCAAGATGCGACTAGCGGCTACGAGCAGTACTTC.

DNA for the CDR3: TGTGCCAGCAGCATCTCGACTAGCGGGAGGGCCCATACGCAGTATTTT. It is translated as CASSISTSGRAHTQYF. J is TRBJ2-3 and V is TRBV5-8; TRBD2 matches at 14 bases. Germline-derived CDR1 and CDR2 are SGHTS and YDEGEE. V lost 4 bases and J lost 7; bases outside the gene matches: 8. The CDR3 runs 16 residues.

This sequence joins TRBV11-2 and TRBJ1-2; no firm D call. Germline assignment: CDR1 SGHAT and CDR2 FQNNGV. This CDR3 contains 15 residues. Between the trimmed V and J ends, which lost 5 bases and 1 base, there was a span of 14 bases. CDR3 nucleotide sequence: TGTGCCAGCAGCCCCCTACACCGGGATAACTATGGCTACACCTTC. Encoded protein: CASSPLHRDNYGYTF.

The rearrangement joins TRBV5-1 to TRBJ1-1; 7 positions agree with TRBD1. Trimming cost V 4 bases and J 5 bases; bases outside gene matches: 11. CDR3 size: 15 residues. Germline assignment: CDR1 SGHRS and CDR2 YFSETQ. The CDR3 region has the DNA TGCGCCAGCAGCAAAGACGCCCGACAGGGTACTGAAGCTTTCTTT. It translates to CASSKDARQGTEAFF.

Comment on this clone: This same CDR3 is encoded by further DNA sequences in the sample. The rearrangement uses TRBV6-5 and TRBJ1-2; D is unclear. Per the germline V gene, CDR1 is MNHEY and CDR2 is SVGAGI. Between the trimmed V and J ends, which lost 5 bases and 2 bases, there was a span of 6 bases. The CDR3 contains 12 residues. The DNA of the CDR3 is TGTGCCAGCAGTCAGAGGAACTATGGCTACACCTTC. This gives the protein CASSQRNYGYTF.

This clone was found many times. The CDR3 reads CASSLKGTTEAFF. DNA of the CDR3: TGTGCCAGCAGCTTAAAGGGGACCACTGAAGCTTTCTTT. The chain has TRBV7-9 and TRBJ1-1, with D maybe TRBD1 (5 bases). Germline CDR1 reads SEHNR; CDR2 reads FQNEAQ (reference sequence). The CDR3 spans 13 residues. Trimming stripped 2 bases from V and 4 bases from J, with 8 bases between.

This clone was seen a few times. J is TRBJ1-5 and V is TRBV28, with a possible D match to TRBD1 (5 bases). This CDR3 is built from 16 residues. Germline V CDR1 and CDR2: MDHEN, SYDVKM. Trimming pared 5 bases from V and 2 bases from J, leaving 16 bases between. The CDR3 coding sequence is TGTGCCAGCAGTCAAGTGGGGGAAGTTCGCAATCAGCCCCAGCATTTT. Protein sequence: CASSQVGEVRNQPQHF.